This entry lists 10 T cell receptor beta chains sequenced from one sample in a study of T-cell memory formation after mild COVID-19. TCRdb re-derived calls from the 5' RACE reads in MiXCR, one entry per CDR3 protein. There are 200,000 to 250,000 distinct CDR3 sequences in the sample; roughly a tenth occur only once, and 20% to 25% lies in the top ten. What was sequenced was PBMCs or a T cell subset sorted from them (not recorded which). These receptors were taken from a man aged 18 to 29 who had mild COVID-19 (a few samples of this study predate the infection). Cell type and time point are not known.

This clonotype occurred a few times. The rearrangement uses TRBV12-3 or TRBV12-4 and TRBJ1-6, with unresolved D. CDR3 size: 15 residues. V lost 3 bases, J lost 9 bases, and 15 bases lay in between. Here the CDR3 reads CASSFAGLDSSPLHF. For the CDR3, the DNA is TGTGCCAGCAGTTTCGCCGGACTTGACTCTTCACCCCTCCACTTT.

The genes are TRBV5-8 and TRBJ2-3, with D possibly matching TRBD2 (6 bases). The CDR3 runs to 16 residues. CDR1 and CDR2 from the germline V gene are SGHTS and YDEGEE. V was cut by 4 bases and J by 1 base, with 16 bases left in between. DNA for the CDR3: TGTGCCAGCAGCCCGGCAGGAGGGTTGGGCACAGATACGCAGTATTTT. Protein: CASSPAGGLGTDTQYF. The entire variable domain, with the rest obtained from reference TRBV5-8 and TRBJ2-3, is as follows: EAGVTQSPTHLIKTRGQQATLRCSPISGHTSVYWYQQALGLGLQFLLWYDEGEERNRGNFPPRFSGRQFPNYSSELNVNALELEDSALYLCASSPAGGLGTDTQYFGPGTRLTVL.

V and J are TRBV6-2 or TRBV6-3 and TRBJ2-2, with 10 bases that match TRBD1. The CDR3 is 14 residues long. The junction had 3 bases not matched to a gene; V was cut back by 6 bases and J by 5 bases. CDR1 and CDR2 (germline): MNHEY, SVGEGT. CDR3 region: CASRGTGATGELFF. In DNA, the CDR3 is TGTGCCAGCAGGGGGACAGGGGCGACCGGGGAGCTGTTTTTT.

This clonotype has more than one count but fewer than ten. DNA for the CDR3: TGTGCCAGCAGCTTAGATCGGTTGGGAGAGACCCAGTACTTC. It yields the protein CASSLDRLGETQYF. This rearrangement joins TRBV11-2 to TRBJ2-5; D gene ambiguous. There are 14 residues in the CDR3. Germline V gene sequence: CDR1 SGHAT, CDR2 FQNNGV. Trimming took 0 bases from V and 4 from J, leaving 9 bases between them. Full variable domain (remainder filled in from reference TRBV11-2 and TRBJ2-5): EAGVAQSPRYKIIEKRQSVAFWCNPISGHATLYWYQQILGQGPKLLIQFQNNGVVDDSQLPKDRFSAERLKGVDSTLKIQPAKLEDSAVYLCASSLDRLGETQYFGPGTRLLVL.

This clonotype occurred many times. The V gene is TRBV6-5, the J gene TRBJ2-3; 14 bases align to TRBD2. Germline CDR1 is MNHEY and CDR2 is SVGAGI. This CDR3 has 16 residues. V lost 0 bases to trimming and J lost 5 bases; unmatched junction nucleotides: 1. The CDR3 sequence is CASSYSGLAGGDTQYF. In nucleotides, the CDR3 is TGTGCCAGCAGTTACTCCGGACTAGCGGGGGGAGATACGCAGTATTTT.

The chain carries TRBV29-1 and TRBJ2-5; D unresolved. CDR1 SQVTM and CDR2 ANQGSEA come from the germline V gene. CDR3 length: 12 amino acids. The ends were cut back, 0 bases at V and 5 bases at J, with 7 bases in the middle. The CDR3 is CSVEDLMETQYF. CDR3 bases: TGCAGCGTTGAAGATCTGATGGAGACCCAGTACTTC. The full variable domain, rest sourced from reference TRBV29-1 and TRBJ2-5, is SAVISQKPSRDICQRGTSLTIQCQVDSQVTMMFWYRQQPGQSLTLIATANQGSEATYESGFVIDKFPISRPNLTFSTLTVSNMSPEDSSIYLCSVEDLMETQYFGPGTRLLVL.

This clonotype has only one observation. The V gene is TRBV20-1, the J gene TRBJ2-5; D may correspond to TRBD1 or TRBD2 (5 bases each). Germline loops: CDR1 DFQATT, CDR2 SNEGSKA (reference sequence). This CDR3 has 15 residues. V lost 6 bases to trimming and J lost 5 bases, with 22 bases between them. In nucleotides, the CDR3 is TGCAGTGCGCCCACCTTTTATGGGGGTGATGAGACCCAGTACTTC. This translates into CSAPTFYGGDETQYF.

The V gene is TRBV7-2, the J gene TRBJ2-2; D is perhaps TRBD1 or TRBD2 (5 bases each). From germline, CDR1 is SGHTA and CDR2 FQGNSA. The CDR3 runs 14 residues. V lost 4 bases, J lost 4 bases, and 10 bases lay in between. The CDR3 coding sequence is TGTGCCAGCAGCTGGGACCGGTTCACCGGGGAGCTGTTTTTT. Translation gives CASSWDRFTGELFF.

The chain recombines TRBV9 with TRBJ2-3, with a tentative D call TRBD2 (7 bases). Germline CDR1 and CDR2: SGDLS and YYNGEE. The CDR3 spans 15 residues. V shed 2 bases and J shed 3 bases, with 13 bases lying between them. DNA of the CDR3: TGTGCCAGCAGCGTGGGGGGGCGAGTGACAGATACGCAGTATTTT. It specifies CASSVGGRVTDTQYF.

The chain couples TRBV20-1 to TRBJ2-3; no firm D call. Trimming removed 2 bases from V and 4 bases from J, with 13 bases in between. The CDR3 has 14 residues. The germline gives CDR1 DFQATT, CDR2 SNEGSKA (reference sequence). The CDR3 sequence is CSARLPFGSDTQYF. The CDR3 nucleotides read TGCAGTGCTAGACTCCCGTTTGGTTCAGATACGCAGTATTTT.